A single sample is the source of the 32 T cell receptor beta chains below, sequenced in a study of immune characterization of retroperitoneal liposarcoma. TCRdb itself ran the PCR reads through MiXCR, one entry per CDR3 protein. The table records more than 15,000 distinct CDR3 sequences, about 35% of them present only once. Specimen: blood. Receptor source: a male donor with retroperitoneal liposarcoma.

This clonotype was detected a few times. This chain uses TRBV6-1 with TRBJ2-1; D might be TRBD2 (6 bases). The assigned J gene may be wrong: the sequence end matches TRBJ2-7 better. The germline CDR1 and CDR2 sequences are MNHNS and SASEGT. CDR3 size: 11 residues. CDR3 sequence reads: CASGPSAKQYF. The CDR3 nucleotides read TGTGCCAGCGGGCCTAGCGCCAAGCAGTACTTC.

The chain combines TRBV6-1 with TRBJ2-1; either TRBD1 or TRBD2 may fit D (6 bases each). Germline CDR1 is MNHNS and CDR2 is SASEGT. The V end was cut by 5 bases, the J end by 8 bases, with 19 bases between. The CDR3 sequence is 15 residues long. The CDR3 loop reads CASSPWGAPKDEQFF. CDR3 nucleotides: TGTGCCAGCAGTCCCTGGGGGGCCCCTAAGGATGAGCAGTTCTTC.

This clonotype was detected a few times. The chain joins TRBV5-4 to TRBJ2-1; possible D gene TRBD2, 6 bases. Germline CDR1 SGHNT, CDR2 YYREEE (reference sequence). The CDR3 is made up of 15 amino acids. Trimming took off 0 bases at V and 5 bases at J, with 12 bases between the two ends. CDR3 protein: CASSLGRGGNNEQFF. CDR3 bases: TGTGCCAGCAGCTTGGGGCGGGGTGGGAACAATGAGCAGTTCTTC.

Judged by abundance, this clonotype is medium-sized. The rearrangement joins TRBV6-1 to TRBJ2-1; D gene ambiguous. The CDR3 sequence is 14 residues long. V lost 5 bases and J 2 bases, leaving 10 bases between the germline ends. Germline CDR1 MNHNS, CDR2 SASEGT. CDR3 region: CASSPSSTYNEQFF. The CDR3 DNA follows: TGTGCCAGCAGTCCCTCGTCAACCTACAATGAGCAGTTCTTC.

This clonotype was found many times. The chain has TRBV7-2 and TRBJ2-1, with 9 positions matching TRBD2. In germline, CDR1 is SGHTA, CDR2 FQGNSA. The CDR3 runs 14 residues. The ends lost 10 bases at V and 3 bases at J; junction bases unmatched: 7. CDR3 amino acids: CATLIAGVYNEQFF. In nucleotides, the CDR3 is TGTGCCACTCTGATAGCGGGGGTCTACAATGAGCAGTTCTTC. Drawing the rest from reference TRBV7-2 and TRBJ2-1, the complete variable domain is GAGVSQSPSNKVTEKGKDVELRCDPISGHTALYWYRQSLGQGLEFLIYFQGNSAPDKSGLPSDRFSAERTGGSVSTLTIQRTQQEDSAVYLCATLIAGVYNEQFFGPGTRLTVL.

In nucleotides, the CDR3 is TGTGCCAGCAGGTCCAGGGAATACACTGAAGCTTTCTTT. It translates to CASRSREYTEAFF. The chain recombines TRBV6-1 with TRBJ1-1, with a weak D call TRBD1 (5 bases). The CDR3 runs 13 residues. Germline lookup yields CDR1 MNHNS and CDR2 SASEGT. With 6 bases removed from V and 3 bases from J, the gap between germline ends came to 11 bases.

Concerning this clonotype itself: The junction differs from germline at one of its ends, possibly a read error. The chain recombines TRBV10-1 with TRBJ2-7, with no clear D. The CDR3 covers 16 residues. Per the germline V gene, CDR1 is WNHNN and CDR2 is SYGVQD (reference sequence). CDR3 bases: TGCGCCAGCGGTGAGGTTTTTTCGGCGAGCTCCTACGAGCAGTACTTC. This gives the protein CASGEVFSASSYEQYF.

The chain employs TRBV7-9 and TRBJ2-1; TRBD1 is a possible D gene (6 bases). Germline V gives CDR1 SEHNR, CDR2 FQNEAQ (reference sequence). This CDR3 is 17 amino acids long. V was clipped by 5 bases and J by 0 bases, with 17 bases between them. The CDR3 DNA follows: TGTGCCAGCAGCAATCCGGGACACCAAAGCTCCTACAATGAGCAGTTCTTC. The encoded protein is CASSNPGHQSSYNEQFF.

The chain recombines TRBV6-1 with TRBJ2-1; D perhaps matches TRBD1 (5 bases). The CDR3 has 15 residues. Deletions cut 1 base from V and 6 bases from J, with 13 bases between. Looked up from germline, CDR1 is MNHNS and CDR2 is SASEGT. The CDR3 loop is CASSEVSRGPNEQFF. The CDR3 nucleotides read TGTGCCAGCAGTGAAGTTTCTAGGGGCCCCAATGAGCAGTTCTTC.

J is TRBJ2-1 and V is TRBV12-3 or TRBV12-4, with D possibly TRBD1 on 6 matching bases. The J call is uncertain, as TRBJ2-7 better fits the DNA end. The CDR3 is 16 amino acids. The DNA of the CDR3 is TGTGCCAGCAGTTCCCAGGGGTCTTTAGGGTACAATGAGCAGTACTTC. Translated, it gives CASSSQGSLGYNEQYF.

This clonotype showed up just a few times. For the CDR3, the DNA is TGTGCCACCGCGGGATTCAACAATGAGCAGTACTTC. Translating it yields CATAGFNNEQYF. The genes are TRBV6-1 and TRBJ2-5; D possibly corresponds to TRBD2 (6 bases). This CDR3 has 12 residues. Trimming removed 10 bases from V and 11 bases from J, with 20 bases in between. CDR1 and CDR2 (germline): MNHNS, SASEGT.

This clonotype rates as medium-sized. The chain combines TRBV7-2 with TRBJ2-1, with TRBD2 matching 9 bases. The DNA matches TRBJ2-7 better at its end, which makes the J call doubtful. The CDR3 extends over 14 amino acids. The V gene's germline CDR1 is SGHTA and CDR2 FQGNSA. CDR3 sequence reads: CASSFSGSTYEQYF. The CDR3 DNA follows: TGTGCCAGCAGCTTTAGCGGGAGCACCTACGAGCAGTACTTC.

This chain connects TRBV11-3 to TRBJ2-1, with D possibly matching TRBD2 (8 bases). V was trimmed by 5 bases and J by 8 bases, leaving 28 bases between them. The CDR3 runs 18 residues. Germline CDR1 SGHNT, CDR2 YENEEA. The CDR3 DNA follows: TGTGCCAGCAGCCGTTCCACAGGGGCTAGCGGGTCACAAGATGAGCAGTTCTTC. This codes for CASSRSTGASGSQDEQFF.

This clonotype was detected ten times or more. The gene calls are TRBV6-1 and TRBJ2-7; D not resolved. There are 13 residues in the CDR3. The germline gives CDR1 MNHNS, CDR2 SASEGT. The germline V and J ends were trimmed by 5 bases and 5 bases, with 13 bases remaining between them. The chain's CDR3 is CASSSVALNEQYF. The CDR3 nucleotides read TGTGCCAGCAGTTCCGTAGCTCTAAACGAGCAGTACTTC.

In the case of this clonotype: Germline is not matched at one junction end, which may reflect a read error. This chain connects TRBV6-6 to TRBJ2-1, with TRBD2 matching over 12 bases. The CDR3 spans 15 residues. Germline V gene lookup returns CDR1 MNHNY and CDR2 SVGAGI (reference sequence). CDR3 coding DNA: TGTGCCAGCAGTTACCCTAGCGGGGGGGCCTACGAGCAGTTCTTT. Translating gives CASSYPSGGAYEQFF.

At least ten counts were recorded for this clonotype. The V and J genes are TRBV6-1 and TRBJ2-1; D remains unclear. The tail of the sequence fits TRBJ2-7 better, so the J call may be wrong. CDR1 MNHNS and CDR2 SASEGT come from the germline V gene. CDR3 length equals 13 residues. CDR3 DNA: TGTGCCAGCAGAGTACATGGATACAATGAGCAGTACTTC. Translated: CASRVHGYNEQYF.

In this sample, this clonotype turned up many times. The chain is built from TRBV6-1 and TRBJ2-7, with D perhaps matching TRBD1 (6 bases). Germline V gives CDR1 MNHNS, CDR2 SASEGT. V was shortened by 10 bases and J by 5 bases, with 12 bases between the two germline ends. The CDR3 length is 11 residues. The CDR3 DNA is TGTGCCACCGCGACAGGACACGAGCAGTACTTC. Translating it yields CATATGHEQYF.

This clonotype was counted once. This chain links TRBV27 with TRBJ2-3; D not resolved. CDR1 is MNHEY, CDR2 SMNVEV, per germline (reference sequence). V dropped 5 bases and J dropped 8 bases, with 11 bases sitting between them. CDR3 length equals 12 residues. For the CDR3, the DNA is TGTGCCAGCAGTCCCTCTGGGGTTACGCAGTATTTT. This encodes CASSPSGVTQYF.

Points on this clonotype: This may come from a read error, since a much larger clone is one base off. In this CDR3 the conserved last residue, phenylalanine or tryptophan, is missing, so a read error is likely. The CDR3 is CASSPGLAGVEQFV. The CDR3 coding sequence is TGTGCTAGCAGCCCCGGACTAGCGGGAGTTGAGCAGTTCGTC. The rearrangement links TRBV7-6 to TRBJ2-1; 13 nucleotides agree with TRBD2. This CDR3 comprises 14 residues. The V gene's germline CDR1 is SGHVS and CDR2 FNYEAQ.

The table lists this clonotype with many counts. The V and J genes are TRBV6-1 and TRBJ2-1, with 10 bases fitting TRBD2. The V segment lost 8 bases and the J segment 5 bases; nucleotides outside the gene matches: 6. The germline V gene encodes CDR1 MNHNS and CDR2 SASEGT. This CDR3 spans 14 amino acids. The CDR3: CASLLAGENNEQFF. In nucleotides, the CDR3 is TGTGCCAGCCTGCTAGCGGGGGAAAACAATGAGCAGTTCTTC.

This clonotype was recorded a few times. This chain links TRBV6-6 with TRBJ2-1, with 7 bases fitting TRBD1. The J call may be wrong; the DNA end is better matched by TRBJ2-7. CDR3 size: 15 residues. Germline V lookup: CDR1 MNHNY, CDR2 SVGAGI (reference sequence). CDR3: CASSYRPTGTNEQYF. The CDR3 DNA reads TGTGCCAGCAGTTACCGCCCGACAGGGACAAATGAGCAGTACTTC.

The chain carries TRBV27 and TRBJ2-1; 7 nucleotides match TRBD2. V was clipped by 6 bases and J by 5 bases; unmatched bases: 13. The CDR3 totals 16 residues. CDR1 and CDR2 (germline): MNHEY, SMNVEV (reference sequence). CDR3 sequence (DNA): TGTGCCAGCAGCCCCTTTATGGGAGGGCCGGACAATGAGCAGTTCTTC. Translating it yields CASSPFMGGPDNEQFF.

This clonotype was seen more than once but under ten times. The rearrangement links TRBV7-2 to TRBJ2-1, with D possibly being TRBD2 (5 bases). The J call is in doubt because the DNA end fits TRBJ2-5 better. This CDR3 spans 15 amino acids. CDR1 and CDR2 (germline): SGHTA, FQGNSA. CDR3 protein: CASRYRTRDQETQYF. The CDR3 coding sequence is TGTGCCAGCAGGTATAGGACTCGGGACCAAGAGACCCAGTACTTC.

In regard to this clonotype: Relative to the germline gene, one junction end is altered; a read error may explain this. This rearrangement joins TRBV5-3 to TRBJ2-1, with D tentatively TRBD2 (5 bases). TRBV5-3 is given ORF status, its function remaining uncertain. The CDR3 loop spans 17 amino acids. The CDR3 loop is CASSVDPLGSSYNEQFF. Written as DNA, the CDR3 is TGTGCCAGCAGCGTGGACCCCTTGGGGAGCTCCTACAATGAGCAGTTCTTT.

The CDR3, as DNA: TGTGCCAGCAGCATGACAGACAATCAGCCCCAGCATTTT. Encoded protein: CASSMTDNQPQHF. This chain uses TRBV7-6 with TRBJ1-5, with D possibly TRBD1 on 5 matching bases. This CDR3 has 13 residues. V gave up 5 bases and J gave up 3 bases, with 8 bases separating them. Germline assignment: CDR1 SGHVS and CDR2 FNYEAQ.

In this sample, this clonotype turned up many times. The J gene is TRBJ2-1, the V gene TRBV11-3, with 7 nucleotides matching TRBD1. The ends lost 6 bases at V and 9 bases at J; junction bases unmatched: 2. Germline V gene sequence: CDR1 SGHNT, CDR2 YENEEA. The CDR3 totals 11 residues. CDR3 bases: TGTGCCAGCAGACAGGGGACTGAGCAGTTCTTC. Amino acid sequence: CASRQGTEQFF. Based on the CDR3 plus reference TRBV11-3 and TRBJ2-1, the full variable domain is EAGVVQSPRYKIIEKKQPVAFWCNPISGHNTLYWYLQNLGQGPELLIRYENEEAVDDSQLPKDRFSAERLKGVDSTLKIQPAELGDSAVYLCASRQGTEQFFGPGTRLTVL.

This clonotype was counted a single time. Possible read error: a much larger clone is one base away. The chain employs TRBV6-5 and TRBJ1-2; D might be TRBD1 (6 bases). The V gene's germline CDR1 is MNHEY and CDR2 SVGAGI. CDR3 length: 12 amino acids. For the CDR3, the DNA is TGTGCCACCAGGGTCGGGGGCGATGGCCACACCTTC. Its translation is CATRVGGDGHTF.

This clonotype was counted many times. V gene TRBV6-1 combines with J gene TRBJ2-5; 10 nucleotides agree with TRBD1. Germline V gene data show CDR1 as MNHNS and CDR2 as SASEGT. The CDR3 has 12 amino acids. V lost 10 bases to trimming and J lost 5 bases; unmatched junction nucleotides: 4. The chain's CDR3 is CAIGTGDETQYF. Here the CDR3 DNA reads TGTGCCATCGGGACAGGGGACGAGACCCAGTACTTC.

The rearrangement joins TRBV10-1 to TRBJ1-1; 7 bases are a match to TRBD1. The CDR3 is 14 amino acids. Per the germline V gene, CDR1 is WNHNN and CDR2 is SYGVQD (reference sequence). V shed 0 bases, J shed 10 bases, and the junction held 8 bases outside the gene matches. CDR3 nucleotides: TGCGCCAGCAGTGAGTCGTACAGGGGCGGTGGAGCTTTCTTT. Translated: CASSESYRGGGAFF.

This clonotype was found a few times. This rearrangement joins TRBV12-3 or TRBV12-4 to TRBJ2-5; TRBD2 might be the D (6 bases). The CDR3 runs 17 residues. The V gene lost 6 bases and the J gene lost 2 bases, with 22 bases spanning the gap. CDR3 coding DNA: TGTGCCAGCAGCAAACTTTCCGGGACTGGGGGGCAAGAGACCCAGTACTTC. It translates to CASSKLSGTGGQETQYF.

The sample holds one count of this clonotype. A junction boundary mismatches the germline segment, possibly from a read error. The CDR3 spells CASSLRREIYNEQFF. CDR3 in DNA: TGTGCCAGCAGCTTGAGGCGGGAGATCTACAATGAGCAGTTCTTC. This chain connects TRBV5-3 to TRBJ2-1; 7 bases are a match to TRBD2. TRBV5-3 is designated an ORF whose function remains uncertain. The CDR3 consists of 15 residues.

In its sample, this clonotype was seen a few times. This chain links TRBV11-2 with TRBJ1-2; D uncertain. CDR1 and CDR2 from the germline V gene are SGHAT and FQNNGV. The CDR3 extends over 13 amino acids. Trimming shortened V by 0 bases and J by 8 bases, and 10 bases separated the two germline ends. CDR3 DNA sequence: TGTGCCAGCAGCTTAGATCGGACGAGAGGCTACACCTTC. It specifies CASSLDRTRGYTF.